There are a few counts of the clone carrying this TCR beta chain. In the study's own analysis: Amplification of reference gene primers provided the estimated nucleated cell counts. This table comes from immunoSEQ multiplex PCR, and its TCRdb copy is limited to in-frame clones, with some not included. V and J calls and clone size are as listed in that table; D and trimming were resolved from the DNA. This sample has roughly 40,000 clones, with 76% found just once. These data originate in a study of blood T cell repertoires in COVID-19. On the study more broadly: From the United States, Italy and Spain came samples of acute and convalescent COVID-19. The cDNA or gDNA used as material had been derived from T cells, B-cell-depleted T cells, or PBMCs.

The CDR3 has 14 amino acids. From germline, CDR1 is SGHTA and CDR2 FQGNSA. The J segment lost 4 bases and the V segment lost 5 bases, leaving 7 bases of the junction unmatched. The source of this sequence is a man at least 80 years old with acute or convalescent COVID-19. The chain couples TRBV7-2 to TRBJ1-1; the match to TRBD1 covers 7 bases. The specimen was peripheral blood. CDR3 in DNA: TGTGCCAGCAGCGTGTCAGGGGGGTCCACTGAAGCTTTCTTT. Residues: CASSVSGGSTEAFF.